This T cell receptor beta chain originates from a study of shared clonotypes between healthy human individuals. The overall study: Per-donor plates numbered three CD4 naive, three CD4 memory, two CD8 naive and one CD8 memory.

Nashville, Tennessee was home to all donors, each a Caucasian adult. Points from the study as a whole: Few donors limited the genetic and exposure-history diversity represented. Naive CD4 clonotypes overlapped across a handful of donors at about 5.2%.

Germline V lookup: CDR1 SEHNR, CDR2 FQNEAQ (reference sequence). The CDR3 runs 16 residues. V dropped 1 base and J dropped 3 bases, with 10 bases sitting between them. Using immunoSEQ multiplex PCR, the repertoire was profiled, and TCRdb retains in-frame clones only, with some absent. The repertoire holds around 2.3 million clones, with 95% as singletons. Notes on this clone: Its specificity is unknown.

The specimen was naive CD4+ T cells sorted from blood. Regarding subset: CD45RA+ positively selected. The chain couples TRBV7-9 to TRBJ2-6; no reliable D call. The sequence was collected from a man aged 18 to 30 in good health. CDR3 DNA sequence: TGTGCCAGCAGCTTAGATATCTCGTTTGGGGCCAACGTCCTGACTTTC. Translated, it gives CASSLDISFGANVLTF.